One and the same sample provided the 20 T cell receptor beta chains below, sequenced in a study of blood T cells in healthy people across ages. Then a second PCR, running roughly 7 to 11 cycles, was carried out with a sample-barcoded 5' primer and a J-beta primer mix. TCRdb re-called the 5' RACE reads with MiXCR, one entry per CDR3 protein. The table shows about 730,000 distinct CDR3 sequences, with approximately 39% occurring only once. The source material was blood. The origin of the receptors is a woman aged 60-75 years in good health.

The CDR3 coding sequence is TGCAGCGTTGGGGGGGGTGGTGGGTATGGCTACACCTTC. Amino acids: CSVGGGGGYGYTF. J is TRBJ1-2 and V is TRBV29-1, with D possibly matching TRBD1 (5 bases). The CDR3 is made up of 13 amino acids. V was pared by 4 bases and J by 5 bases, with 14 bases between. Germline V gene lookup returns CDR1 SQVTM and CDR2 ANQGSEA. The entire variable domain, with the rest obtained from reference TRBV29-1 and TRBJ1-2, is as follows: SAVISQKPSRDICQRGTSLTIQCQVDSQVTMMFWYRQQPGQSLTLIATANQGSEATYESGFVIDKFPISRPNLTFSTLTVSNMSPEDSSIYLCSVGGGGGYGYTFGSGTRLTVV.

The table lists this clonotype with a count of one. V gene TRBV7-9 combines with J gene TRBJ2-4, with no clear D. Germline V lookup: CDR1 SEHNR, CDR2 FQNEAQ (reference sequence). This CDR3 has 14 residues. The germline V and J ends were trimmed by 1 base and 1 base, with 5 bases remaining between them. CDR3 DNA: TGTGCCAGCAGCTTAGGAATCGCCAAAAACATTCAGTACTTC. Translation gives CASSLGIAKNIQYF.

The chain joins TRBV14 to TRBJ2-1; no firm D call. From germline, CDR1 is SGHDN and CDR2 FVKESK. V lost 4 bases to trimming and J lost 3 bases, with 7 bases between them. This CDR3 has 13 amino acids. CDR3 coding DNA: TGTGCCAGCAGCCGTAACGGCTACAATGAGCAGTTCTTC. Its translation is CASSRNGYNEQFF.

In this sample, this clonotype turned up a few times. The chain is built from TRBV6-1 and TRBJ2-1, with D possibly being TRBD1 or TRBD2 (5 bases each). Germline V gene lookup returns CDR1 MNHNS and CDR2 SASEGT. The CDR3 has 16 residues. The germline V and J ends were trimmed by 0 bases and 3 bases, with 12 bases remaining between them. CDR3 residues: CASSEALTGRYNEQFF. The CDR3 nucleotides are TGTGCCAGCAGTGAAGCCCTAACGGGGCGCTACAATGAGCAGTTCTTC.

This clonotype occurred a few times. The rearrangement uses TRBV10-3 and TRBJ2-1, with 11 bases aligning to TRBD2. Germline lookup yields CDR1 ENHRY and CDR2 SYGVKD. The V gene end was trimmed by 4 bases and the J gene end by 8 bases; junction bases not matched to a gene: 4. This CDR3 has 14 residues. CDR3 DNA: TGTGCCATCAGTGCGACTAGCGGGAACCATGAGCAGTTCTTC. It codes for CAISATSGNHEQFF.

This clonotype was seen a few times. The chain employs TRBV20-1 and TRBJ2-7, with D unclear. Germline loops: CDR1 DFQATT, CDR2 SNEGSKA (reference sequence). This CDR3 has 11 residues. The germline V and J ends were trimmed by 6 bases and 3 bases, with 9 bases remaining between them. Here the CDR3 DNA reads TGCAGTGCACGACCATACTACGAGCAGTACTTC. The encoded protein is CSARPYYEQYF.

This clonotype was seen more than once but under ten times. This chain connects TRBV2 to TRBJ2-1; TRBD2 agrees at 10 bases. Trimming took 4 bases from V and 4 from J; bases not matched to a gene: 4. Germline CDR1 is SNHLY and CDR2 is FYNNEI. The CDR3 runs 15 residues. CDR3 nucleotide sequence: TGTGCCAGCAGTGGAGGACTAGCGGAGTACAATGAGCAGTTCTTC. Its translation is CASSGGLAEYNEQFF.

The rearrangement joins TRBV7-2 to TRBJ1-4, with D unclear. This CDR3 comprises 14 residues. Trimming shortened V by 4 bases and J by 1 base, and 7 bases separated the two germline ends. Germline V gives CDR1 SGHTA, CDR2 FQGNSA. CDR3 region: CASSSSGTNEKLFF. Written as DNA, the CDR3 is TGTGCCAGCAGCTCCTCGGGAACTAATGAAAAACTGTTTTTT.

V is TRBV7-2 and J is TRBJ2-1; TRBD2 agrees at 13 bases. V lost 0 bases, J lost 12 bases, and 23 bases stayed unmatched. The CDR3 length is 21 residues. Germline loops: CDR1 SGHTA, CDR2 FQGNSA. The CDR3 bases are TGTGCCAGCAGCTTAGCCCCCCGATCAACACTACTAGCGGGAGGGCAGGGGAGGCAGTTCTTC. This codes for CASSLAPRSTLLAGGQGRQFF.

This chain joins TRBV28 and TRBJ2-5, with D possibly matching TRBD2 (7 bases). The J call may be in error: the DNA end matches TRBJ2-7 better. Germline CDR1 is MDHEN and CDR2 is SYDVKM. The CDR3 sequence is 17 residues long. CDR3 region: CASSWEGRGTSLYEQYF. For the CDR3, the DNA is TGTGCCAGCAGTTGGGAAGGGAGGGGGACCAGCCTCTACGAGCAGTACTTC.

The table lists this clonotype with a few counts. V is TRBV7-2 and J is TRBJ1-6, with unresolved D. The CDR3 is made up of 13 amino acids. Per the germline V gene, CDR1 is SGHTA and CDR2 is FQGNSA. Trimming cost V 5 bases and J 9 bases, with 11 bases left between them. DNA of the CDR3: TGTGCCAGCAGCACCCAGCGAAGTTCACCCCTCCACTTT. This encodes CASSTQRSSPLHF. Together with reference TRBV7-2 and TRBJ1-6, the CDR3 gives the full variable domain: GAGVSQSPSNKVTEKGKDVELRCDPISGHTALYWYRQSLGQGLEFLIYFQGNSAPDKSGLPSDRFSAERTGGSVSTLTIQRTQQEDSAVYLCASSTQRSSPLHFGNGTRLTVT.

This chain connects TRBV11-3 to TRBJ2-1; D remains unclear. There are 13 residues in the CDR3. V was trimmed by 5 bases and J by 6 bases, leaving 11 bases between them. CDR1 is SGHNT and CDR2 is YENEEA in the germline V gene. This chain's CDR3 is CASSTKRRNEQFF. The CDR3, as DNA: TGTGCCAGCAGCACTAAACGCCGCAATGAGCAGTTCTTC.

This clonotype was recorded a few times. V and J are TRBV7-8 and TRBJ1-6; TRBD1 matches at 11 bases. CDR1 SGHVS and CDR2 FQNEAQ come from the germline V gene. The CDR3 sequence is 16 residues long. With 5 bases clipped from V and 9 bases from J, the junction kept 9 bases outside the gene matches. CDR3 coding DNA: TGTGCCAGCAGCAGGATAGGCGGGACAGGGGGTTCACCCCTCCACTTT. This gives the protein CASSRIGGTGGSPLHF.

The rearrangement joins TRBV20-1 to TRBJ2-1; TRBD2 matches at 13 bases. Germline loops: CDR1 DFQATT, CDR2 SNEGSKA (reference sequence). Trimming cost V 3 bases and J 4 bases; bases outside gene matches: 9. This CDR3 comprises 17 residues. The CDR3 loop reads CSASTSGRVSAYNEQFF. The CDR3 DNA follows: TGCAGTGCTAGCACTAGCGGGAGGGTATCAGCTTACAATGAGCAGTTCTTC.

This clonotype has more than one count but fewer than ten. The chain uses TRBV9 and TRBJ1-6; D gene ambiguous. The ends were cut back, 0 bases at V and 6 bases at J, with 7 bases in the middle. The CDR3 has 14 amino acids. CDR1 is SGDLS, CDR2 YYNGEE, per germline. CDR3 region: CASSVEASNSPLHF. The CDR3 DNA follows: TGTGCCAGCAGCGTAGAAGCGAGTAATTCACCCCTCCACTTT.

This clonotype was counted between two and nine times. The gene calls are TRBV6-2 or TRBV6-3 and TRBJ1-2; D not certain. There are 14 residues in the CDR3. Looked up from germline, CDR1 is MNHEY and CDR2 is SVGEGT. Between the trimmed V and J ends, which lost 2 bases and 4 bases, there was a span of 11 bases. The CDR3 loop is CASSYTREAYGYTF. DNA for the CDR3: TGTGCCAGCAGTTACACAAGGGAGGCCTATGGCTACACCTTC.

J is TRBJ1-2 and V is TRBV20-1, with D uncertain. Trimming stripped 3 bases from V and 8 bases from J, with 16 bases between. This CDR3 comprises 13 residues. Germline values: CDR1 DFQATT, CDR2 SNEGSKA (reference sequence). The CDR3 sequence: CSASMSLAAGYTF. DNA of the CDR3: TGCAGTGCTAGTATGTCCTTGGCGGCCGGCTACACCTTC.

The chain uses TRBV10-3 and TRBJ2-3; 15 bases agree with TRBD2. Germline CDR1 ENHRY, CDR2 SYGVKD. The CDR3 consists of 19 residues. V shed 4 bases, J shed 0 bases, and the junction held 8 bases outside the gene matches. For the CDR3, the DNA is TGTGCCATCAGTGCCGCCGGGACTAGCGGGGGGCGAAGCACAGATACGCAGTATTTT. It translates to CAISAAGTSGGRSTDTQYF.

J is TRBJ2-3 and V is TRBV12-3 or TRBV12-4, with unresolved D. Trimming cost V 5 bases and J 3 bases, with 12 bases left between them. The CDR3 runs to 14 residues. The CDR3 DNA sequence: TGTGCCAGCAGTCCTCCCTATGCTACAGATACGCAGTATTTT. It translates to CASSPPYATDTQYF.

The V and J genes are TRBV4-2 and TRBJ2-7; possibly TRBD1 for D (6 bases). The V end was cut by 3 bases, the J end by 3 bases, with 15 bases between. This CDR3 region has 15 residues. Germline V CDR1 and CDR2: LGHNA, YNFKEQ. The CDR3 sequence is CASSHNRETYYEQYF. CDR3 sequence (DNA): TGTGCCAGCAGCCACAACAGGGAAACCTACTACGAGCAGTACTTC.